A selection of T cell receptor beta chains follows, all from one sample in a study of T cell responses to AZD1222 COVID-19 vaccine. Using immunoSEQ multiplex PCR, the repertoire was profiled, and TCRdb retains in-frame clones only, with some absent. The sample records approximately 120,000 clones, more than 70% being singletons. The sequencing used peripheral blood, collected on day 0 of AZD1222 vaccination. All receptors derive from an adult in good health. Both conserved end residues are part of each CDR3. D genes are given only for firm matches. Clone size is not always given. Where it is, it says once, few, many or a class for expanded clones.

TRBJ2-3 NA NA TRBV3-1/TRBV3-2 CASTLSAGGTDTQYF TGTGCCAGCACCTTATCGGCAGGAGGCACAGATACGCAGTATTTT
TRBJ1-1 NA NA TRBV7-9 CASSPTAPEAFF TGTGCCAGCAGCCCGACAGCACCTGAAGCTTTCTTT
TRBJ1-1 NA NA TRBV18 CASSPVFGGDFEAFF TGTGCCAGCTCACCGGTTTTTGGGGGCGATTTCGAAGCTTTCTTT
TRBJ2-7 TRBD2 NA TRBV5-1 CASSAGGLSYEQYF TGCGCCAGCAGCGCGGGGGGGCTCTCCTACGAGCAGTACTTC
TRBJ2-7 NA NA TRBV7-9 CASSLAVGVYRVPYEQYF TGTGCCAGCAGCTTAGCGGTAGGAGTGTATCGGGTCCCCTACGAGCAGTACTTC
TRBJ2-1 NA once TRBV2 CASIGPLGREQFF TGTGCCAGCATCGGCCCACTAGGTCGCGAGCAGTTCTTC
TRBJ2-7 NA NA TRBV19 CASSDQTGTQQYF TGTGCCAGTAGTGATCAAACCGGGACACAGCAGTACTTC
TRBJ1-1 NA NA TRBV11-1 CASSSRPGLLAFF TGTGCCAGCAGCTCCAGACCGGGACTTTTAGCTTTCTTT
TRBJ2-2 NA NA TRBV4-1 CPTSRRDKGKERVTSAGELFF TGCCCCACCAGCCGACGGGACAAAGGGAAAGAAAGAGTCACATCGGCCGGGGAGCTGTTTTTT
TRBJ2-5 NA NA TRBV7-2 CASSLIVQETQYF TGTGCCAGCAGCTTAATCGTCCAAGAGACCCAGTACTTC
TRBJ1-2 NA NA TRBV29-1 CSVEEVVHFGYTF TGCAGCGTTGAAGAGGTTGTTCATTTCGGCTACACCTTC
TRBJ1-5 TRBD1 NA TRBV4-3 CASSRTGNQPQHF TGCGCCAGCAGCCGGACAGGTAATCAGCCCCAGCATTTT
TRBJ1-1 NA NA TRBV12-3/TRBV12-4 CASSLRGGTEAFF TGTGCCAGCAGTTTGAGGGGGGGCACTGAAGCTTTCTTT
TRBJ1-2 NA NA TRBV5-6 CASSLVEVNYGYTF TGTGCCAGCAGCTTGGTGGAGGTTAACTATGGCTACACCTTC
TRBJ1-6 TRBD1 NA TRBV10-1 CASSDGQGSPLHF TGCGCCAGCAGTGACGGACAGGGCTCACCCCTCCACTTT
TRBJ1-1 NA NA TRBV19 CASSIGGATEAFF TGTGCCAGTAGTATAGGCGGGGCCACTGAAGCTTTCTTT
TRBJ1-1 NA NA TRBV28 CASTWAVNTEAFF TGTGCCAGCACCTGGGCAGTGAACACTGAAGCTTTCTTT
TRBJ1-5 TRBD1 NA TRBV4-2 CASSQGTGGDQPQHF TGTGCCAGCAGCCAAGGAACAGGGGGGGATCAGCCCCAGCATTTT
TRBJ1-6 NA NA TRBV15 CATSRDDASSYNSPLHF TGTGCCACCAGCAGAGATGACGCGAGCTCCTATAATTCACCCCTCCACTTT
TRBJ2-1 NA NA TRBV14 CASSHGGDRSEQFF TGTGCCAGCAGCCATGGCGGGGACCGGAGTGAGCAGTTCTTC
TRBJ1-2 NA NA TRBV27 CASSPRGPFNYGYTF TGTGCCAGCAGTCCCCGTGGACCTTTTAACTATGGCTACACCTTC
TRBJ2-7 NA NA TRBV10-1 CASGNTSSYEQYF TGCGCCAGCGGGAATACGAGCTCCTACGAGCAGTACTTC
TRBJ1-4 NA NA TRBV19 CASHLGSALLWGTNEKLFF TGTGCCAGCCACCTGGGCTCGGCCCTTCTCTGGGGAACTAATGAAAAACTGTTTTTT
TRBJ2-7 NA NA TRBV10-3 CAISESDRVAYEQYF TGTGCCATCAGTGAGTCCGACCGGGTGGCCTACGAGCAGTACTTC
TRBJ2-3 NA once TRBV2 CASSETSSSTDTQYF TGTGCCAGCAGTGAAACTAGCAGTAGCACAGATACGCAGTATTTT
TRBJ1-4 NA NA TRBV7-9 CASSKLDRLNEKLFF TGTGCCAGCAGCAAACTTGACAGACTCAATGAAAAACTGTTTTTT
TRBJ1-1 NA NA TRBV19 CASSRDGSMNTEAFF TGTGCCAGTAGTAGGGACGGGAGCATGAACACTGAAGCTTTCTTT
TRBJ1-1 TRBD1 NA TRBV19 CASRGQGYTEAFF TGTGCCAGTAGGGGACAGGGCTACACTGAAGCTTTCTTT
TRBJ1-1 TRBD1 NA TRBV30 CAWSWTGMNTEAFF TGTGCCTGGAGTTGGACAGGGATGAACACTGAAGCTTTCTTT
TRBJ2-7 TRBD1 few TRBV9 CASSKTGTGFYEQYF TGTGCCAGCAGCAAGACCGGGACAGGGTTCTACGAGCAGTACTTC
TRBJ2-5 NA NA TRBV5-6 CASSLGGLLETQYF TGTGCCAGCAGCTTAGGGGGACTGCTAGAGACCCAGTACTTC
TRBJ1-2 TRBD1 NA TRBV6-6 CASSNSGTGEGYTF TGTGCCAGCAGTAATTCCGGGACAGGGGAGGGCTACACCTTC
TRBJ1-1 NA few TRBV6-5 CASSFGTSKAFF TGTGCCAGCAGTTTCGGGACTTCCAAGGCTTTCTTT
TRBJ1-2 NA NA TRBV19 CASSIISAGFFYGYTF TGTGCCAGTAGTATCATCTCGGCAGGGTTTTTCTATGGCTACACCTTC
TRBJ1-5 NA NA TRBV9 CASSPIGSKSQPQHF TGTGCCAGCAGCCCAATTGGGTCTAAGAGTCAGCCCCAGCATTTT